These 6 T cell receptor beta chains share one sample of origin, sequenced in a study of identical twins. TCRdb re-called the 5' RACE reads through MiXCR, storing one row per CDR3 protein. The sample carries some 240,000 distinct CDR3 sequences, about 10% recorded once. The sample comprised memory T cells sorted from blood. The source of these receptors is a man aged 50 to 59 in good health.

J is TRBJ1-5 and V is TRBV6-5; D ambiguous. V was cut by 7 bases and J by 4 bases, with 11 bases left in between. Germline V gene lookup returns CDR1 MNHEY and CDR2 SVGAGI. This CDR3 spans 13 amino acids. CDR3 coding DNA: TGTGCCAGCACTTCGTCTCATAATCAGCCCCAGCATTTT. Its protein is CASTSSHNQPQHF.

The genes are TRBV7-6 and TRBJ1-4, with TRBD1 matching 7 bases. The CDR3 loop spans 17 amino acids. V dropped 2 bases and J dropped 5; count of bases not matched to a gene: 11. CDR1 and CDR2 from the germline V gene are SGHVS and FNYEAQ. The CDR3 spells CASSLTRWTGGNEKLFF. CDR3 coding DNA: TGTGCCAGCAGCTTAACTAGATGGACAGGCGGGAATGAAAAACTGTTTTTT.

This clonotype appeared many times. The J gene is TRBJ2-2, the V gene TRBV12-3 or TRBV12-4; D is uncertain. The CDR3 runs to 13 residues. V shed 1 base and J shed 1 base, with 1 base lying between them. CDR3 nucleotide sequence: TGTGCCAGCAGTTTAGGGAACACCGGGGAGCTGTTTTTT. Protein sequence: CASSLGNTGELFF.

This clonotype was recorded a few times. The chain is built from TRBV11-2 and TRBJ2-7; D assignment may be TRBD1 or TRBD2 (5 bases each). The CDR3 is 18 amino acids. Germline assignment: CDR1 SGHAT and CDR2 FQNNGV. Deletions cut 3 bases from V and 0 bases from J, with 21 bases between. The CDR3 loop reads CASSFPLPSGTGSYEQYF. CDR3 in DNA: TGTGCCAGCAGCTTCCCCCTCCCCTCGGGGACCGGCTCCTACGAGCAGTACTTC.

The chain links TRBV20-1 to TRBJ1-6; possibly TRBD1 for D (6 bases). The CDR3 length is 14 residues. The germline V and J ends were trimmed by 1 base and 8 bases, with 12 bases remaining between them. CDR1 and CDR2 (germline): DFQATT, SNEGSKA (reference sequence). The CDR3 sequence is CSARVRGLYSPLHF. CDR3 DNA sequence: TGCAGTGCTAGAGTCAGGGGCTTATATTCACCCCTCCACTTT.

This clonotype has at least ten counts. V and J are TRBV7-9 and TRBJ2-1; tentative D call: TRBD2 (6 bases). The germline V gene has CDR1 SEHNR and CDR2 FQNEAQ (reference sequence). The CDR3 contains 15 residues. V lost 7 bases and J 1 base, leaving 14 bases between the germline ends. CDR3 loop: CASTPMGTSYNEQFF. Here the CDR3 DNA reads TGTGCCAGCACTCCTATGGGGACTTCCTACAATGAGCAGTTCTTC.